This TCR beta chain was sequenced for a study of T cells in Graves' hyperthyroidism and ophthalmopathy. Germline-derived CDR1 and CDR2 are LNHDA and SQIVND (reference sequence). This CDR3 is 20 amino acids long. V gave up 5 bases and J gave up 5 bases, with 34 bases separating them. RNA transcripts provided the source from which TCR beta CDR3 regions were amplified. With the HTBI primer set, the TCR CDR3 went through a first round of RT-PCR. TCRdb passed the multiplex PCR reads through MiXCR, listing each CDR3 protein once. The profile shows approximately 690,000 distinct CDR3 sequences, 20% to 25% of them singletons. Any patient presenting with uncontrolled infection, other autoimmune disease, pregnancy or lactation was left out.

The specimen sequenced was blood. This receptor was taken from a man under 40 with Graves' ophthalmopathy. The chain links TRBV19 to TRBJ2-7; D is possibly TRBD1 (6 bases). The CDR3, as DNA: TGTGCCAGTAGTCGGGACATACCTAGAAGTGGGCAGAGTAGGGGAGACGAGCAGTACTTC. It is translated as CASSRDIPRSGQSRGDEQYF.